These 10 T cell receptor beta chains came from one sample sequenced in a study of OX40 agonist ivuxolimab in advanced cancers. Sequenced by immunoSEQ multiplex PCR; TCRdb stores in-frame clones only, minus some. The profile shows around 76,000 clones, roughly 80% of them singletons. The specimen comprised CD4+ or CD8+ T cells sorted from blood, sampled in a trial of the OX40 agonist ivuxolimab. Receptors originate from an adult with an advanced solid tumor such as melanoma, head and neck, liver or kidney cancer.

This chain joins TRBV5-6 and TRBJ2-7; 8 bases align to TRBD1. J was trimmed by 4 bases and V by 4 bases; bases with no gene match: 7. Germline V CDR1 and CDR2: SGHDT, YYEEEE. The length of the CDR3 is 14 residues. The CDR3 spells CASSEIRGRYEQYF. CDR3 nucleotides: TGTGCCAGCAGCGAAATCAGGGGGCGATACGAGCAGTACTTC.

The chain uses TRBV28 and TRBJ2-3; 9 nucleotides line up with TRBD1. The CDR3 extends over 13 amino acids. The germline V gene has CDR1 MDHEN and CDR2 SYDVKM. The V and J ends lost 6 bases and 5 bases, in that order; junction bases with no gene match: 3. In DNA form, the CDR3 reads TGTGCCAGCAGGAGACAGGGGGTAGATACGCAGTATTTT. Translated, it gives CASRRQGVDTQYF.

The chain couples TRBV7-7 to TRBJ2-7; possibly TRBD2 for D (5 bases). This CDR3 region has 14 residues. CDR1 and CDR2 from the germline V gene are SSHAT and FNYEAQ (reference sequence). V was cut by 5 bases and J by 2 bases, with 13 bases left in between. CDR3 sequence reads: CASSLGRGTYEQYF. CDR3 DNA sequence: TGTGCCAGCAGCCTAGGTCGGGGAACCTACGAGCAGTACTTC.

The chain links TRBV27 to TRBJ2-3; D possibly corresponds to TRBD2 (6 bases). Germline V CDR1 and CDR2: MNHEY, SMNVEV (reference sequence). There are 16 residues in the CDR3. Trimming took 5 bases from V and 3 from J, leaving 18 bases between them. The CDR3 nucleotides read TGTGCCAGCAGTCCCGGGACTTTTCTCGGGACAGATACGCAGTATTTT. It is translated as CASSPGTFLGTDTQYF.

This chain links TRBV7-2 with TRBJ2-1, with D maybe TRBD2 (6 bases). Per the germline V gene, CDR1 is SGHTA and CDR2 is FQGNSA. V shed 5 bases and J shed 3 bases, with 14 bases lying between them. The CDR3 has 15 amino acids. Here the CDR3 DNA reads TGTGCCAGCAGCGCCCAGACCGGGAGCTACAATGAGCAGTTCTTC. This encodes CASSAQTGSYNEQFF.

In this sample, this clone turned up once. V and J are TRBV4-1 and TRBJ2-2, with TRBD2 identical over 13 bases. Germline V CDR1 and CDR2: MGHRA, YSYEKL. With 4 bases clipped from V and 8 bases from J, the junction kept 7 bases outside the gene matches. This CDR3 has 16 residues. CDR3 coding DNA: TGCGCCAGCAGCCCCGGACTAGCGGGAGTTTTGGGGGAGCTGTTTTTT. Translated, it gives CASSPGLAGVLGELFF.

V is TRBV6-5 and J is TRBJ2-1; possible D gene TRBD2, 5 bases. This CDR3 comprises 14 residues. The germline V gene encodes CDR1 MNHEY and CDR2 SVGAGI. Trimming pared 5 bases from V and 12 bases from J, leaving 20 bases between. The CDR3 DNA sequence: TGTGCCAGCAGTGGCGGAGGCCGCCTAAGATGGCAGTTCTTC. It codes for CASSGGGRLRWQFF.

This chain uses TRBV15 with TRBJ2-6; 7 bases agree with TRBD1. Germline V gene lookup returns CDR1 LNHNV and CDR2 YYDKDF (reference sequence). V lost 5 bases, J lost 3 bases, and 10 bases stayed unmatched. This CDR3 is 17 amino acids long. The CDR3 DNA sequence: TGTGCCACCAGCTCCGACAGGGAATTAGGTGGGGCCAACGTCCTGACTTTC. As protein: CATSSDRELGGANVLTF.

The chain carries TRBV18 and TRBJ1-6; no firm D call. Germline V gene sequence: CDR1 KGHSH, CDR2 LQKENI. CDR3 length: 13 residues. Trimming left V 2 bases short and J 9 bases short, with 8 bases between. The CDR3 DNA is TGTGCCAGCTCACCAGACGTAGGTTCACCCCTCCACTTT. It yields the protein CASSPDVGSPLHF.

This clone was seen just once. The CDR3 nucleotides read TGTGCCAGCAGCTTAGGTTATTCGGGGGAGTTTGATACGCAGTATTTT. It is translated as CASSLGYSGEFDTQYF. The chain links TRBV11-3 to TRBJ2-3; a possible D gene is TRBD2 (6 bases). The germline V gene encodes CDR1 SGHNT and CDR2 YENEEA. V dropped 1 base and J dropped 6 bases, with 17 bases sitting between them. This CDR3 comprises 16 residues.